This TCR beta chain is from a study of T cells after yellow fever vaccination. Overall study findings and caveats: It was the secondary response that reached its peak faster, day 5 versus 15, but it was weaker. A minor fraction of clonotypes spanned both CD4 and CD8 compartments.

Of note for this clonotype: Its target is unknown.

Germline V gene data show CDR1 as MGHRA and CDR2 as YSYEKL. V was cut by 0 bases and J by 4 bases, with 19 bases left in between. The CDR3 length is 17 residues. TCRdb called the 5' RACE reads again in MiXCR, with one record for every CDR3 protein. The sample contains 300,000 or so distinct CDR3 sequences, around 7% of which appear only once. Specimen: PBMCs, collected about 41 days after the first yellow fever vaccination. This chain links TRBV4-1 with TRBJ2-7, with D possibly called TRBD1 or TRBD2 (5 bases each). The receptor was isolated from a young man who received the YFV17D yellow fever vaccine. The CDR3 region has the DNA TGCGCCAGCAGCCAAGAGCCCCCCTTAACTAGGGGATACGAGCAGTACGTC. This sequence encodes CASSQEPPLTRGYEQYV.